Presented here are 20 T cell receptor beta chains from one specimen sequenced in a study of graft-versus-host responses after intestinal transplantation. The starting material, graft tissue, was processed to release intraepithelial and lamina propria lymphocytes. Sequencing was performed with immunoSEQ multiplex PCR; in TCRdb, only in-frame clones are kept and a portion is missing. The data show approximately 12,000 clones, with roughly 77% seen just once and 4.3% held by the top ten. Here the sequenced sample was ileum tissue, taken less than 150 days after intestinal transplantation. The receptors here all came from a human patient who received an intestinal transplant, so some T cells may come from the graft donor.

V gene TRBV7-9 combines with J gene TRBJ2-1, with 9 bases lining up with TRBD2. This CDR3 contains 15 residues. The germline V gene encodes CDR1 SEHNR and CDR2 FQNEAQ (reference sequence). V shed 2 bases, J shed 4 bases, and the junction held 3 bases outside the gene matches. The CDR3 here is CASSLTREGYNEQFF. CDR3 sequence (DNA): TGTGCCAGCAGCTTAACGCGGGAGGGGTACAATGAGCAGTTCTTC.

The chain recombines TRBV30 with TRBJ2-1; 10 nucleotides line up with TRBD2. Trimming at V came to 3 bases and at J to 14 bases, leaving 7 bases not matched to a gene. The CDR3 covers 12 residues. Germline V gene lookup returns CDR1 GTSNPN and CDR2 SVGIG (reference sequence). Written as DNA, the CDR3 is TGTGCCTGGAGGGTAGCGGGGGGCCGGGAGTTCTTC. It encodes CAWRVAGGREFF.

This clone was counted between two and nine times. CDR3 loop: CASSRTAKTPFSNQPQHF. The CDR3 DNA follows: TGCGCCAGCAGTAGGACAGCCAAAACACCCTTTAGCAATCAGCCCCAGCATTTT. V and J are TRBV23-1 and TRBJ1-5, with D possibly matching TRBD1 (6 bases). TRBV23-1 is an ORF, with its function uncertain. V lost 5 bases, J lost 0 bases, and 20 bases lay in between. This CDR3 is built from 18 residues.

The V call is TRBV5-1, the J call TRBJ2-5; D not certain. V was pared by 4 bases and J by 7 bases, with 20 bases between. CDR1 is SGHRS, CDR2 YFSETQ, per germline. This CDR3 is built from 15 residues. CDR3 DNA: TGCGCCAGCAGCCTAGGCGGTCTAGTGGAAGGGACCCAGTACTTC. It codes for CASSLGGLVEGTQYF.

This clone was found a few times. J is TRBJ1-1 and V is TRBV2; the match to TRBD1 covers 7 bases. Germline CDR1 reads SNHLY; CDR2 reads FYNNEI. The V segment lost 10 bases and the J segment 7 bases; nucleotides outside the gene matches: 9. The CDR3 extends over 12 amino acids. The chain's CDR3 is CATQGQLVEAFF. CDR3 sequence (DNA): TGTGCCACCCAGGGACAGTTGGTTGAAGCTTTCTTT.

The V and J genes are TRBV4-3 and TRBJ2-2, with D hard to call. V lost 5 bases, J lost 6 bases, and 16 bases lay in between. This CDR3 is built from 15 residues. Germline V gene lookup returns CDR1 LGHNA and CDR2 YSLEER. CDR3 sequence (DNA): TGCGCCAGCAGCGTAGACTCGACTCACGCCGGGGAGCTGTTTTTT. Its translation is CASSVDSTHAGELFF.

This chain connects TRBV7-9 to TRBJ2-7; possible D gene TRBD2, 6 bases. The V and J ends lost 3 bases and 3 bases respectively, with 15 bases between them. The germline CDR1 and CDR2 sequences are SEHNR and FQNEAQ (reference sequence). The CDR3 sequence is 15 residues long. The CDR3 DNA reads TGTGCCAGCAGCTTCCCTCCCCCGGGGGTCTACGAGCAGTACTTC. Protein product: CASSFPPPGVYEQYF.

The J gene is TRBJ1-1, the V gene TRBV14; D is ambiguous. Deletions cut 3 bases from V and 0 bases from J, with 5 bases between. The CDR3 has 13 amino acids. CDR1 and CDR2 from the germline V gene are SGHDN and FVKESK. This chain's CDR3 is CASSQGMNTEAFF. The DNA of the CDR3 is TGTGCCAGCAGCCAGGGCATGAACACTGAAGCTTTCTTT.

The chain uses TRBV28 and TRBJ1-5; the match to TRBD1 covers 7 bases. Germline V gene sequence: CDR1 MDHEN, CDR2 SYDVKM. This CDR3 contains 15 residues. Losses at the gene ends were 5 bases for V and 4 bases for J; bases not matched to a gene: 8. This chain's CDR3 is CASSRLSGGNQPQHF. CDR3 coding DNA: TGTGCCAGCAGTCGTCTCTCAGGGGGGAATCAGCCCCAGCATTTT.

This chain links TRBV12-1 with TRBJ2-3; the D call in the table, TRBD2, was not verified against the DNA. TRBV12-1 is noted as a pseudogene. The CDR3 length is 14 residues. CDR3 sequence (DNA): TGTGCCAGCAGCTCCAGGGCGGGAGTGGTACGAGAGTATTTT. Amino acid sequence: CASSSRAGVVREYF.

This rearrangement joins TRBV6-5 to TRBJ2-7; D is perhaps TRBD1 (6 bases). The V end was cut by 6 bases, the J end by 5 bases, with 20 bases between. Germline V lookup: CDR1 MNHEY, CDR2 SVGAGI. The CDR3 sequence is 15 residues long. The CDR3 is CASSPAKQGYHEQYF. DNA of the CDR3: TGTGCCAGCAGCCCAGCCAAACAGGGTTACCACGAGCAGTACTTC.

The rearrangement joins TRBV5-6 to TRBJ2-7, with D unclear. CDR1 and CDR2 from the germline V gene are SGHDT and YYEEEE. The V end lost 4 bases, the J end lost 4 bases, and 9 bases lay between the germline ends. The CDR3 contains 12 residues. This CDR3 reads CASSVQRYEQYF. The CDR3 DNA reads TGTGCCAGCAGCGTACAGAGATACGAGCAGTACTTC.

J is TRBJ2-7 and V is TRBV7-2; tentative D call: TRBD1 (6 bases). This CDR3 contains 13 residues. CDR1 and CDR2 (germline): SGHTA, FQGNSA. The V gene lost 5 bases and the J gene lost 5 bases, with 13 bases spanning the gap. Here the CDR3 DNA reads TGTGCCAGCAGCCCCCTGAGGGGGAACGAGCAGTACTTC. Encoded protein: CASSPLRGNEQYF.

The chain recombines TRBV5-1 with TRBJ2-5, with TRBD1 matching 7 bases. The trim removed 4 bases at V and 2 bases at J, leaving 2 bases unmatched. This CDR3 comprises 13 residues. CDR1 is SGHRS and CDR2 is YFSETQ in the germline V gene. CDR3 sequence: CASSRTGQETQYF. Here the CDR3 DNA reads TGCGCCAGCAGCCGGACAGGTCAAGAGACCCAGTACTTC.

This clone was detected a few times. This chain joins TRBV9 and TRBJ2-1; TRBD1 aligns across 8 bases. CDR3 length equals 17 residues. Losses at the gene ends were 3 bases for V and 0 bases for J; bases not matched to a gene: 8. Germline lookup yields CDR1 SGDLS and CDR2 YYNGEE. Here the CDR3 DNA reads TGTGCCAGCAGCGCGACAGGGGTCCCATACTCCTACAATGAGCAGTTCTTC. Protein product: CASSATGVPYSYNEQFF.

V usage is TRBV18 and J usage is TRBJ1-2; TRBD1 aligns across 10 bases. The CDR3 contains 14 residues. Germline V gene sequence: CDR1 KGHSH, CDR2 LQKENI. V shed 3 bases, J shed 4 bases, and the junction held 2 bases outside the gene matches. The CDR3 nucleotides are TGTGCCAGCTCACCTGGACAGGGGGGCTATGGCTACACCTTC. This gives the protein CASSPGQGGYGYTF. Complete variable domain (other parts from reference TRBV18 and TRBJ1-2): NAGVMQNPRHLVRRRGQEARLRCSPMKGHSHVYWYRQLPEEGLKFMVYLQKENIIDESGMPKERFSAEFPKEGPSILRIQQVVRGDSAAYFCASSPGQGGYGYTFGSGTRLTVV.

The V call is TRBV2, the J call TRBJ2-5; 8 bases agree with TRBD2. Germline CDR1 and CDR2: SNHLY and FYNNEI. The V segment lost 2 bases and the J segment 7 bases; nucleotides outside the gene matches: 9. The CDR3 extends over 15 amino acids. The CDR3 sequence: CASSEIGTRRWTQYF. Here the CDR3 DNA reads TGTGCCAGCAGTGAAATCGGGACTAGGCGGTGGACCCAGTACTTC.

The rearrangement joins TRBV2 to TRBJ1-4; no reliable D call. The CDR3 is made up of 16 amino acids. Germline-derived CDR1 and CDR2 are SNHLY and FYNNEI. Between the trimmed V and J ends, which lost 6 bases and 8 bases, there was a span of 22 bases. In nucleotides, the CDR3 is TGTGCCAGCAGCCCATTGGGAGGGTGGGTAGAGGAAAAACTGTTTTTT. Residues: CASSPLGGWVEEKLFF. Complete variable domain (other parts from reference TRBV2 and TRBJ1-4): EPEVTQTPSHQVTQMGQEVILRCVPISNHLYFYWYRQILGQKVEFLVSFYNNEISEKSEIFDDQFSVERPDGSNFTLKIRSTKLEDSAMYFCASSPLGGWVEEKLFFGSGTQLSVL.

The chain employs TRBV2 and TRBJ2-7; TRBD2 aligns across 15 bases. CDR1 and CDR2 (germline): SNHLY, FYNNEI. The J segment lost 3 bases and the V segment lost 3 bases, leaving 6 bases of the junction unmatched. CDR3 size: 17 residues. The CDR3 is CASSDRTSGGARYEQYF. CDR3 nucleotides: TGTGCCAGCAGTGATCGGACTAGCGGGGGGGCCCGCTACGAGCAGTACTTC.

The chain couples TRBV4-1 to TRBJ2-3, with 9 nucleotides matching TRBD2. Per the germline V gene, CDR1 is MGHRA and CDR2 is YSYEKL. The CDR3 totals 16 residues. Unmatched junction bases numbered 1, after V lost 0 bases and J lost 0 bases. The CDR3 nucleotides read TGCGCCAGCAGCCAAGATAGCGGGAGTAGCACAGATACGCAGTATTTT. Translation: CASSQDSGSSTDTQYF.